A selection of T cell receptor beta chains follows, all from one sample in a study of T-cell reconstitution after alpha-beta-depleted transplantation in children. In TCRdb, the PCR reads were re-called with MiXCR into one record per CDR3 protein. The sample gives about 540,000 distinct CDR3 sequences, around 20% of which show up once; approximately 3% is in the top ten. This sample comprised PBMCs from the stem cell graft donor, obtained from the stem cell graft. The receptors come from a human donor who donated a stem cell graft to a child with acute lymphoblastic leukemia. Each CDR3 is given with its conserved first and last residue. Fields, in order: V gene, J gene, D gene, clone size, CDR3 protein, CDR3 DNA. A D gene is named only where the DNA matches it firmly. The listing skips clone size in some rows; elsewhere it reads once, few, many or a size class.

TRBV12-3/TRBV12-4	TRBJ2-2	NA	few	CAAGSSGELFF	TGTGCCGCAGGGAGTTCCGGGGAGCTGTTTTTT
TRBV4-1	TRBJ2-7	TRBD2	few	CASSQEGLAGVYSYEQYF	TGCGCCAGCAGCCAAGAAGGGCTAGCGGGAGTCTACTCCTACGAGCAGTACTTC
TRBV6-1	TRBJ1-5	TRBD1	few	CASSGRQGADNQPQHF	TGTGCCAGCAGTGGTAGACAGGGGGCGGATAATCAGCCCCAGCATTTT
TRBV12-3/TRBV12-4	TRBJ2-1	NA	NA	CALAGPLYNEQFF	TGTGCCCTTGCGGGCCCCCTCTACAATGAGCAGTTCTTC
TRBV7-9	TRBJ1-2	NA	few	CASSSGGFYGYTF	TGTGCCAGCAGCTCGGGGGGTTTCTATGGCTACACCTTC
TRBV5-1	TRBJ2-3	NA	NA	CASSLELDTDTQYF	TGCGCCAGCAGCTTGGAACTCGACACAGATACGCAGTATTTT
TRBV4-1	TRBJ2-7	TRBD2	many	CASSQEGWLAGGFSYEQYF	TGCGCCAGCAGCCAAGAAGGGTGGTTAGCGGGGGGATTCTCCTACGAGCAGTACTTC
TRBV20-1	TRBJ2-3	NA	NA	CSARGDPQRDTQYF	TGCAGTGCTAGGGGGGACCCTCAACGAGATACGCAGTATTTT
TRBV5-4	TRBJ1-4	TRBD1	few	CASKTQGGFGTNEKLFF	TGTGCCAGCAAGACCCAGGGGGGGTTTGGAACTAATGAAAAACTGTTTTTT
TRBV5-1	TRBJ1-5	NA	NA	CASSFELGVQPQHF	TGCGCCAGCAGCTTCGAGCTGGGGGTTCAGCCCCAGCATTTT
TRBV5-1	TRBJ2-7	NA	NA	CASSLTRGYEQYF	TGCGCCAGCAGCCTGACAAGGGGCTACGAGCAGTACTTC
TRBV7-2	TRBJ2-1	NA	NA	CASSFSWTLTGTFSSYNEQFF	TGTGCCAGCAGCTTCTCCTGGACCTTGACCGGGACGTTTAGCTCCTACAATGAGCAGTTCTTC
TRBV9	TRBJ1-1	NA	NA	CASSVDQAARNTEAFF	TGTGCCAGCAGCGTAGACCAGGCCGCCCGGAACACTGAAGCTTTCTTT
TRBV5-1	TRBJ2-3	TRBD2	NA	CASSPTLAGRTDTQYF	TGCGCCAGCAGCCCCACGCTAGCGGGACGCACAGATACGCAGTATTTT
TRBV7-9	TRBJ2-1	NA	few	CASSLAQMAGEQFF	TGTGCCAGCAGCTTAGCGCAGATGGCGGGGGAGCAGTTCTTC
TRBV27	TRBJ2-1	NA	many	CASSPLPPYNEQFF	TGTGCCAGCAGTCCCTTACCTCCCTACAATGAGCAGTTCTTC
TRBV20-1	TRBJ1-5	TRBD1	NA	CSARPLTGVQPQHF	TGCAGTGCTAGACCCCTGACAGGGGTCCAGCCCCAGCATTTT
TRBV11-2	TRBJ1-1	NA	NA	CASSRDRSAEAFF	TGTGCCAGCAGCCGCGACCGGAGCGCTGAAGCTTTCTTT
TRBV19	TRBJ1-2	NA	NA	CASNELTGPYGYTF	TGTGCCAGTAACGAATTGACAGGACCCTATGGCTACACCTTC
TRBV5-1	TRBJ2-2	NA	few	CASSWDATGELFF	TGCGCCAGCAGCTGGGACGCCACCGGGGAGCTGTTTTTT
TRBV20-1	TRBJ2-1	TRBD2	NA	CSALGLAGGEQFF	TGCAGTGCCCTTGGACTAGCGGGAGGGGAGCAGTTCTTC
TRBV7-3	TRBJ2-1	NA	few	CASSKSALYNEQFF	TGTGCCAGCAGCAAATCCGCGCTTTACAATGAGCAGTTCTTC
TRBV7-6	TRBJ2-7	NA	NA	CASSPSPSASYEQYF	TGTGCCAGCAGCCCGAGCCCTAGCGCCTCCTACGAGCAGTACTTC
TRBV4-2	TRBJ2-1	NA	once	CASSQESRRDNEQFF	TGTGCCAGCAGCCAAGAGTCGCGGAGGGACAATGAGCAGTTCTTC
TRBV6-5	TRBJ2-7	NA	NA	CASSPHPGEQYF	TGTGCCAGCAGTCCACACCCCGGCGAGCAGTACTTC
TRBV20-1	TRBJ2-3	NA	NA	CSARRGPSTDTQYF	TGCAGTGCTCGGAGGGGGCCGAGCACAGATACGCAGTATTTT
TRBV6-5	TRBJ2-3	NA	NA	CASSYSFYRDQSTDTQYF	TGTGCCAGCAGTTACTCCTTCTACCGGGACCAATCCACAGATACGCAGTATTTT
TRBV25-1	TRBJ2-1	NA	few	CASSDPQGRSQFF	TGTGCCAGCAGTGATCCCCAGGGCCGCTCGCAGTTCTTC
TRBV18	TRBJ2-5	NA	NA	CASSPLHGQETQYF	TGTGCCAGCTCACCATTACACGGACAAGAGACCCAGTACTTC
TRBV7-8	TRBJ2-7	TRBD1	few	CASCRDRAFGAQYF	TGTGCCAGCTGCCGGGACAGGGCATTCGGGGCGCAGTACTTC
TRBV7-6	TRBJ1-3	NA	once	CASSSYRLANTIYF	TGTGCCAGCAGCTCTTACCGACTGGCAAACACCATATATTTT
TRBV6-5	TRBJ2-7	NA	NA	CASSYLGTNSYEQYF	TGTGCCAGCAGCTACCTCGGGACCAACTCCTACGAGCAGTACTTC
TRBV6-1	TRBJ1-4	TRBD1	NA	CASSPPTGEPEKLFF	TGTGCCAGCAGTCCACCGACAGGGGAACCTGAAAAACTGTTTTTT